One sample yielded the 4 T cell receptor beta chains listed below, sequenced in a study of OX40 agonist ivuxolimab in advanced cancers. Sequenced by immunoSEQ multiplex PCR; TCRdb stores in-frame clones only, minus some. The table shows 65,000 to 75,000 clones, with approximately 85% occurring only once. The source was CD4+ or CD8+ T cells sorted from blood, collected in a trial of the OX40 agonist ivuxolimab. The receptors here all came from an adult with an advanced solid tumor such as melanoma, head and neck, liver or kidney cancer.

The chain couples TRBV7-2 to TRBJ2-3; D gene ambiguous. Germline V gives CDR1 SGHTA, CDR2 FQGNSA. V lost 1 base to trimming and J lost 6 bases, with 14 bases between them. The CDR3 is made up of 15 amino acids. The CDR3 spells CASSLESIVRDTQYF. Written as DNA, the CDR3 is TGTGCCAGCAGCTTAGAATCGATAGTGAGGGATACGCAGTATTTT.

The CDR3: CASTPFAGYRSGANVLTF. CDR3 DNA: TGTGCCAGCACCCCATTTGCGGGGTATAGGTCTGGGGCCAACGTCCTGACTTTC. The rearrangement uses TRBV21-1 and TRBJ2-6; the table's D call, TRBD2, was not checked against the DNA. TRBV21-1 is tagged as a pseudogene. CDR3 length equals 18 residues.

The chain carries TRBV7-3 and TRBJ2-1, with D maybe TRBD2 (5 bases). This CDR3 has 16 amino acids. In germline, CDR1 is SGHTA, CDR2 FQGTGA. V lost 2 bases and J 9 bases, leaving 20 bases between the germline ends. The CDR3 nucleotides are TGTGCCAGCAGCTTATCCCCGGGTGTTAGCGTCGCTGAGCAGTTCTTC. Translating it yields CASSLSPGVSVAEQFF.

V gene TRBV20-1 combines with J gene TRBJ1-1, with TRBD1 as a possible D gene (5 bases). This CDR3 has 11 residues. Per the germline V gene, CDR1 is DFQATT and CDR2 is SNEGSKA (reference sequence). V gave up 6 bases and J gave up 3 bases, with 8 bases separating them. CDR3 nucleotides: TGCAGTGCCGAAGGGGACACTGAAGCTTTCTTT. Protein: CSAEGDTEAFF.